This T cell receptor (beta chain) was recorded in a study of regulatory T cells in long-lasting Graves disease. V was clipped by 6 bases and J by 4 bases; unmatched bases: 8. The CDR3 contains 14 residues. Notes on this clonotype: Its target is not known.

Time point indicated: newly diagnosed GD, antithyroid drugs for less than 3 months. Generation of the TCR library employed RNA extracted from PBMCs. Patients came from an endocrinology department in Xi'an, China. General study results and limits: No thyroid tissue was studied; the work used peripheral blood only.

iRepertoire HTBI primers and Arm-PCR of CDR3 regions built TCR beta libraries. TCRdb passed the multiplex PCR reads through MiXCR, listing each CDR3 protein once. The sample lists about 500,000 distinct CDR3 sequences; 15% to 20% were seen once. This same sample was also taken into another study, of T cells in Graves' hyperthyroidism and ophthalmopathy. This second study notes: HTBI primers drove first-round RT-PCR of the TCR CDR3. In the blood, most expanded thyroid clonotypes above 0.001 appeared as well.

The receptor comes from a man aged 35-49 years with Graves disease. Specimen: peripheral blood mononuclear cells (PBMCs), collected at new diagnosis, from a patient treated with antithyroid drugs. The rearrangement joins TRBV12-3 or TRBV12-4 to TRBJ1-1, with TRBD1 matching over 7 bases. The CDR3 spells CASSRTGVRTEAFF. For the CDR3, the DNA is TGTGCCAGCAGCAGAACAGGGGTGCGCACTGAAGCTTTCTTT.